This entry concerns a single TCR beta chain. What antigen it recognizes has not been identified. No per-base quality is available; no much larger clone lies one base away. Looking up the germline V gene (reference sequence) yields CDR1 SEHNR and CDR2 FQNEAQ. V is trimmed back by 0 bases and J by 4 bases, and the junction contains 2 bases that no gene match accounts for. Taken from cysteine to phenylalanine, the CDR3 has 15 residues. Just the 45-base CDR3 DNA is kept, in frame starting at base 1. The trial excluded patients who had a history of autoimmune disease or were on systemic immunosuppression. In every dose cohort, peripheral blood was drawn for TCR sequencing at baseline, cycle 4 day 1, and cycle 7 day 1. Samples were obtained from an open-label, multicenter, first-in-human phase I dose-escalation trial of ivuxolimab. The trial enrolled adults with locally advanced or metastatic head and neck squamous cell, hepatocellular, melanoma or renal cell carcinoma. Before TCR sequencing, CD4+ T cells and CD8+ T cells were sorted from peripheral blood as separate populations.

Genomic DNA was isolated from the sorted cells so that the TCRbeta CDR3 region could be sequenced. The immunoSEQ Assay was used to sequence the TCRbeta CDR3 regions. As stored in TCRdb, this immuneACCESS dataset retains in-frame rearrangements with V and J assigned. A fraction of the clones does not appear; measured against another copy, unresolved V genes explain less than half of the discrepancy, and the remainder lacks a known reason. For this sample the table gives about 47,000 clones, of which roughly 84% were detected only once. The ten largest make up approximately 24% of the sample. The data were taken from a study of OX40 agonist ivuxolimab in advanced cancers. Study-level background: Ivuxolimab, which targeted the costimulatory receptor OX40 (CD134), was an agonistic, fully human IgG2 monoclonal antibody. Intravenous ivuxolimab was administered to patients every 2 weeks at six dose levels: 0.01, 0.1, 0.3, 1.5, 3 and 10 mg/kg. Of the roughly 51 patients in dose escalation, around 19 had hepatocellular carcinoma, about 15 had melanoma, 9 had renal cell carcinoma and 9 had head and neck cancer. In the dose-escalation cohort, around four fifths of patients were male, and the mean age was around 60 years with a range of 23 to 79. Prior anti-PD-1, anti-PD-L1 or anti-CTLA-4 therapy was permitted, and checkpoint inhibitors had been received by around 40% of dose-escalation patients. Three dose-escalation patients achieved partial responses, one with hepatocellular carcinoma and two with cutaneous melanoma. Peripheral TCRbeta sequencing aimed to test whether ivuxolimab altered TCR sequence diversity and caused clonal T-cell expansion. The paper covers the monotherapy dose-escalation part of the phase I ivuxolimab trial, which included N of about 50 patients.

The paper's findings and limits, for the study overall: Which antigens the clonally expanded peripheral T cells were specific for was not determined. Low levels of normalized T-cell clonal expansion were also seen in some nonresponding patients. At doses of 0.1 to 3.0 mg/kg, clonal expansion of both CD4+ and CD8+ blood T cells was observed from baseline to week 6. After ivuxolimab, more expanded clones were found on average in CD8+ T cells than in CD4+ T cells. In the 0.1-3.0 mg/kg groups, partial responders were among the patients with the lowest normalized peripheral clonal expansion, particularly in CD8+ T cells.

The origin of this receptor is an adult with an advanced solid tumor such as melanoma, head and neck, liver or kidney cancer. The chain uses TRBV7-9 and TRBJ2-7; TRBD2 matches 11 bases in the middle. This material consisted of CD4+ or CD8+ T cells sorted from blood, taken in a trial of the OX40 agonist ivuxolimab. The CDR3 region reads CASSLALAGGYEQYF. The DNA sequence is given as TGTGCCAGCAGCTTAGCGCTAGCGGGAGGATACGAGCAGTACTTC.